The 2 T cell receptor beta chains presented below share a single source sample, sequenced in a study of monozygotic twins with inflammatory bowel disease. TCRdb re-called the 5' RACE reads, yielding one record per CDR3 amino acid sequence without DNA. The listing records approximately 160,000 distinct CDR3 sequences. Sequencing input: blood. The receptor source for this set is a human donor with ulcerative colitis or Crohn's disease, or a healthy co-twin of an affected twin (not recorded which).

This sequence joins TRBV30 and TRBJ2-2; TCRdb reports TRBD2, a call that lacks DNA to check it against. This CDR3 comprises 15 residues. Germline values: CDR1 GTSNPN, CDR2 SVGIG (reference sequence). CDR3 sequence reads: CAWRGPSGGTGELFF. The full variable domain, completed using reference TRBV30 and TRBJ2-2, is SQTIHQWPATLVQPVGSPLSLECTVEGTSNPNLYWYRQAAGRGLQLLFYSVGIGQISSEVPQNLSASRPQDRQFILSSKKLLLSDSGFYLCAWRGPSGGTGELFFGEGSRLTVL.

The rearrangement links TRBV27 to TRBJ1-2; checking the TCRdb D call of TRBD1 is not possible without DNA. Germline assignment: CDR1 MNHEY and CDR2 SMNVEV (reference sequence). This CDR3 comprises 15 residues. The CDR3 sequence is CASRTDREGYYGYTF.